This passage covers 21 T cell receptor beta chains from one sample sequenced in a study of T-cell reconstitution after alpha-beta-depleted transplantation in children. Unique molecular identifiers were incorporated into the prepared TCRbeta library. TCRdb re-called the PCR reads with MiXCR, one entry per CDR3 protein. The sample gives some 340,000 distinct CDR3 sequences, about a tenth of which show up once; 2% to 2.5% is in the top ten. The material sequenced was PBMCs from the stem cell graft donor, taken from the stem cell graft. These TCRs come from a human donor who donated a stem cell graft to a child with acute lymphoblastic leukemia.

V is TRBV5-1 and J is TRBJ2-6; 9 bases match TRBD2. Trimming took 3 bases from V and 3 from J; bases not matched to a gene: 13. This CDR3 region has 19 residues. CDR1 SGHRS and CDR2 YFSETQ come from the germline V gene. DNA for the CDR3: TGCGCCAGCAGCTCGCCCCGCGGGAGGGCCGAAGATGGGGCCAACGTCCTGACTTTC. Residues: CASSSPRGRAEDGANVLTF.

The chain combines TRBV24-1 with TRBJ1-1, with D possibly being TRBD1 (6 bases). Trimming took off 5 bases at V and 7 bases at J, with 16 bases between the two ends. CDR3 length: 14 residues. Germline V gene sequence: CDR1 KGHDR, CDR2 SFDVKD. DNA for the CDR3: TGTGCCACCAGTGCTACAGGGTTTGGGGGTGAAGCTTTCTTT. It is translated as CATSATGFGGEAFF.

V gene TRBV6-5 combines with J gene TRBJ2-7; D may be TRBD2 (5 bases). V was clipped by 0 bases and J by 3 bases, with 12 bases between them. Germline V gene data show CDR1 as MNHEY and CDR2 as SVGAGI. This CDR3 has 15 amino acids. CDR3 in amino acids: CASSYSMVGDYEQYF. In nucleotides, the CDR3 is TGTGCCAGCAGTTACTCGATGGTGGGAGACTACGAGCAGTACTTC.

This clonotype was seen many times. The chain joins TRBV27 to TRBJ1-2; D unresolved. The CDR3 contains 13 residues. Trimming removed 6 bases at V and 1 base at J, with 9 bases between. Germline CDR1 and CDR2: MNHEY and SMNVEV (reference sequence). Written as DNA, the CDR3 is TGTGCCAGCAGCCAGGACGGTAACTATGGCTACACCTTC. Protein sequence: CASSQDGNYGYTF.

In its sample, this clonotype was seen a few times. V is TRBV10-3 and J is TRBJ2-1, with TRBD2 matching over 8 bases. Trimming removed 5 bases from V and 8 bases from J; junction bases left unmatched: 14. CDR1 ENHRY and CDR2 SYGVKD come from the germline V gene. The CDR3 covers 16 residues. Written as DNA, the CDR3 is TGTGCCATCAGTATGGTCCGGGAGGGACGGGGGGATGAGCAGTTCTTC. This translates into CAISMVREGRGDEQFF.

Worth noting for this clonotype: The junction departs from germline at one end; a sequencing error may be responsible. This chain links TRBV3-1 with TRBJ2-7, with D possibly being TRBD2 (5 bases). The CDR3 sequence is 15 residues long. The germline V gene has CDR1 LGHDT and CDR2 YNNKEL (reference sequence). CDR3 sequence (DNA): TGTGCCAGCACCCAAGATACTAGTCTATCCTACGAGCAGTACTTC. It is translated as CASTQDTSLSYEQYF.

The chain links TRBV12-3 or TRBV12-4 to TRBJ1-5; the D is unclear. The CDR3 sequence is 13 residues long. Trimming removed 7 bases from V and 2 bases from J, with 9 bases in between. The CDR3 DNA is TGTGCCAGCACGCCCGGGGGCAATCAGCCCCAGCATTTT. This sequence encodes CASTPGGNQPQHF.

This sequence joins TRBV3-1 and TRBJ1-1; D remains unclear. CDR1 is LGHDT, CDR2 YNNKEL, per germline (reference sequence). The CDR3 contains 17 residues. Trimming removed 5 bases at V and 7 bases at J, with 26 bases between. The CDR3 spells CASSKVAGKMGRYEAFF. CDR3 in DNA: TGTGCCAGCAGCAAAGTCGCCGGGAAGATGGGTCGATATGAAGCTTTCTTT.

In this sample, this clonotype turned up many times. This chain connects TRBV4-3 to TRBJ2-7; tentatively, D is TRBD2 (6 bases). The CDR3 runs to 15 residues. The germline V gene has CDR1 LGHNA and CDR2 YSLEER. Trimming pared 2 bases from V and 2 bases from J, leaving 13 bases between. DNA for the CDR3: TGCGCCAGCAGCCAATACCTAGCGCAAACCTACGAGCAGTACTTC. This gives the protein CASSQYLAQTYEQYF.

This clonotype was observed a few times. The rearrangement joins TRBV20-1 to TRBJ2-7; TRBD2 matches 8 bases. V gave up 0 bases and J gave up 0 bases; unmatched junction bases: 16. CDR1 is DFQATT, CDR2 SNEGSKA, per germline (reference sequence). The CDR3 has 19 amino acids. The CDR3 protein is CSARDPVLLAGTSSYEQYF. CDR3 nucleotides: TGCAGTGCTAGAGATCCCGTTCTCCTAGCGGGTACGAGCTCCTACGAGCAGTACTTC.

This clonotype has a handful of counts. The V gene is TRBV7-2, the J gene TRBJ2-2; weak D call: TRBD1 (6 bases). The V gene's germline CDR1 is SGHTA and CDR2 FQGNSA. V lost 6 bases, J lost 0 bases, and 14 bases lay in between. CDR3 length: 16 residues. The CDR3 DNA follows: TGTGCCAGCAGGGGGTCCGGGACAACGAACACCGGGGAGCTGTTTTTT. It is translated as CASRGSGTTNTGELFF. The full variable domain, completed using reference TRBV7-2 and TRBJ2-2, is GAGVSQSPSNKVTEKGKDVELRCDPISGHTALYWYRQSLGQGLEFLIYFQGNSAPDKSGLPSDRFSAERTGGSVSTLTIQRTQQEDSAVYLCASRGSGTTNTGELFFGEGSRLTVL.

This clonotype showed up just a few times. Written as DNA, the CDR3 is TGTGCCACCGGCCATCGGGACAGGATAAATGAAAAACTGTTTTTT. Translating gives CATGHRDRINEKLFF. The chain joins TRBV7-9 to TRBJ1-4, with 8 bases lining up with TRBD1. Germline assignment: CDR1 SEHNR and CDR2 FQNEAQ (reference sequence). This CDR3 has 15 amino acids. V trimming: 10 bases; J trimming: 5 bases; junction bases outside the gene matches: 12.

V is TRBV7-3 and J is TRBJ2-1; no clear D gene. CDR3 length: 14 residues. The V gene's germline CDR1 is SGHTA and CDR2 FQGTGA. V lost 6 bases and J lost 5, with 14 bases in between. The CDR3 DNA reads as TGTGCCAGCAGACCCGGCCCTAGAGACAATGAGCAGTTCTTC. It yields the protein CASRPGPRDNEQFF.

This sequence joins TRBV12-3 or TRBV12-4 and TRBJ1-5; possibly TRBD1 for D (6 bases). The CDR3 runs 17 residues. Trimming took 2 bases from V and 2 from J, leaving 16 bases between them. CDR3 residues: CASSLRSQGYGNQPQHF. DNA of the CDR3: TGTGCCAGCAGTTTACGGTCCCAGGGGTATGGCAATCAGCCCCAGCATTTT.

DNA of the CDR3: TGTGCCAGCAGTCACACCGACAGGGCCAGGAACACAGATACGCAGTATTTT. It is translated as CASSHTDRARNTDTQYF. The J gene is TRBJ2-3, the V gene TRBV12-3 or TRBV12-4, with 7 bases aligning to TRBD1. This CDR3 has 17 residues. V lost 5 bases and J lost 2; bases outside the gene matches: 13.

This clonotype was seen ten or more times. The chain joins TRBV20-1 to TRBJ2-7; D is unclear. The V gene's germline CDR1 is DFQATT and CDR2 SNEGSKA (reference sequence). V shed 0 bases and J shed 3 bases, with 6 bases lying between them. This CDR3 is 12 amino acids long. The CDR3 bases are TGCAGTGCTAGAGATGAGGACTACGAGCAGTACTTC. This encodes CSARDEDYEQYF.

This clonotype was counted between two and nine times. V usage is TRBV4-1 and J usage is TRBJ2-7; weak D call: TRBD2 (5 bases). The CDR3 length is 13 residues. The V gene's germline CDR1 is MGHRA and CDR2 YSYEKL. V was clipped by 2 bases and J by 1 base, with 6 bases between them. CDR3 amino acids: CASSQWESYEQYF. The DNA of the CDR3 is TGCGCCAGCAGCCAATGGGAGTCCTACGAGCAGTACTTC.

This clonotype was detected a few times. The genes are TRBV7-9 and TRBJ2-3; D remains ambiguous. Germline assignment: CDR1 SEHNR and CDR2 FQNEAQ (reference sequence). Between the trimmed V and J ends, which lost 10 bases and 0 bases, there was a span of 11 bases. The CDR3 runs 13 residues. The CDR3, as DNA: TGTGCCACCCGCTTAGGAAGCACAGATACGCAGTATTTT. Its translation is CATRLGSTDTQYF.

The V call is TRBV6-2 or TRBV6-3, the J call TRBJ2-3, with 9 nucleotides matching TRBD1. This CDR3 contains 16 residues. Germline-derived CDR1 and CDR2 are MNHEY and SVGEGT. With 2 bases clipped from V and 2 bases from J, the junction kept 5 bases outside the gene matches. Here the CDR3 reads CASSYVWTGDTDTQYF. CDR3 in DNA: TGTGCCAGCAGTTACGTATGGACAGGGGACACAGATACGCAGTATTTT.

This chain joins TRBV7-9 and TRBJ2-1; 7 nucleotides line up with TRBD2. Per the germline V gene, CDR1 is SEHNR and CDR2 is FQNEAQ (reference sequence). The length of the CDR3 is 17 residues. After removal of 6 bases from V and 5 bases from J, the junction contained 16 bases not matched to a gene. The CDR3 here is CASRPARGTSENNEQFF. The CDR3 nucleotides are TGTGCCAGCAGGCCCGCGCGGGGGACTTCAGAGAACAATGAGCAGTTCTTC.

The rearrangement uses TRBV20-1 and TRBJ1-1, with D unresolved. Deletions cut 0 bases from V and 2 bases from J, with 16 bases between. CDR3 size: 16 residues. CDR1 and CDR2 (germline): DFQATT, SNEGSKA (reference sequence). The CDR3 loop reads CSAREPLGRVNTEAFF. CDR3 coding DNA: TGCAGTGCTAGAGAGCCCTTAGGCAGAGTAAACACTGAAGCTTTCTTT.